This T cell receptor (beta chain) was retrieved from a study of control samples from healthy donors and cancer patients. Germline lookup yields CDR1 SGDLS and CDR2 YYNGEE. CDR3 length: 15 amino acids. Trimming at V came to 0 bases and at J to 6 bases, leaving 6 bases not matched to a gene. Only in-frame clones appear in the TCRdb table, and some are missing; sequencing was by immunoSEQ multiplex PCR. Altogether roughly 90,000 clones are present, approximately 88% being singletons, with the ten largest covering roughly a tenth. The sequence was collected from a woman in her forties or fifties with colorectal cancer. Sequencing was done on a sample of PBMCs. V usage is TRBV9 and J usage is TRBJ2-3; 8 nucleotides match TRBD2. CDR3 DNA sequence: TGTGCCAGCAGCGTAGAATCTAGCGGGCTCGATACGCAGTATTTT. Protein: CASSVESSGLDTQYF.